A single T cell receptor (beta chain) is shown here with its context. What this receptor recognizes is not known. Base qualities are not at hand, and no much larger clone is one base apart. These data belong to a study of blood T cell repertoires in COVID-19 (dated by TCRdb to about 2020). About the full investigation: Samples covering the acute and convalescent phases of COVID-19 were provided by collaborators in the United States, Italy and Spain. The material from the prospective study consisted of cDNA or gDNA derived from T cells, B-cell-depleted T cells, or PBMCs. Deeply sampled blood TCRbeta repertoires from subjects exposed to, actively infected with, or recovered from COVID-19 were included in the dataset. The repertoires were released in a freely available public database intended as a resource for research on the immune response to SARS-CoV-2. The samples were drawn from two sources: the first 160 participants of the ongoing ImmuneRACE study, and 1,000 to 1,500 subjects contributed by 6 global collaborators. A de-identified subject ID, COVID-19 status, age in years and sex were almost always included in the sample metadata. Where available, HLA class I and class II types were obtained from metadata supplied by the sample provider rather than from assay-based typing.

Collaborating institutions collected whole blood in K2EDTA tubes following their own protocols. For TCRbeta analysis, collaborators shipped samples as frozen whole blood, isolated PBMCs, or DNA extracted from either of those sample types. The study at large found these results: The quantity of clinical and demographic metadata differed by source and by participant and was supplied without curation.

Including the terminal cysteine and phenylalanine, the CDR3 comprises 14 residues. Only CDR3 DNA remains: 42 bases, in frame from the first base. CDR1 and CDR2 (SGHTA, FQGTGA) derive from the germline V gene. A distance of 12 bases separates the germline ends of V and J, which lose 5 bases and 1 base respectively. TCRbeta CDR3 regions were amplified from genomic DNA by means of the immunoSEQ Assay, a bias-controlled multiplex PCR. The original pipeline was this. The number of nucleated cells in each sample was estimated by amplification of reference gene primers within the assay. Sequence reads were collapsed and filtered to measure the absolute abundance of every unique TCRbeta CDR3 rearrangement. For each sample, productive Simpson clonality was calculated by taking the square root of Simpson's diversity index across productive rearrangements. As stored in TCRdb, this immuneACCESS dataset retains in-frame rearrangements with V and J assigned. A fraction of the clones does not appear; measured against another copy, unresolved V genes explain less than half of the discrepancy, and the remainder lacks a known reason. V and J calls and clone size come straight from that table; D and trimming were deduced from the DNA. Across this sample there are around 130,000 clones, with more than 80% seen only once. The ten largest clones represent around 4.2% of the sample.

The rearranged chain carries TRBV7-3 and TRBJ2-7, with a tentative D gene TRBD2 over 5 matching bases. The receptor was isolated from a man in his forties with acute or convalescent COVID-19. The source material was peripheral blood. The DNA sequence is TGTGCCAGCAGCCCCGGACTGGGATCCTACGAGCAGTACTTC. It translates as CASSPGLGSYEQYF.